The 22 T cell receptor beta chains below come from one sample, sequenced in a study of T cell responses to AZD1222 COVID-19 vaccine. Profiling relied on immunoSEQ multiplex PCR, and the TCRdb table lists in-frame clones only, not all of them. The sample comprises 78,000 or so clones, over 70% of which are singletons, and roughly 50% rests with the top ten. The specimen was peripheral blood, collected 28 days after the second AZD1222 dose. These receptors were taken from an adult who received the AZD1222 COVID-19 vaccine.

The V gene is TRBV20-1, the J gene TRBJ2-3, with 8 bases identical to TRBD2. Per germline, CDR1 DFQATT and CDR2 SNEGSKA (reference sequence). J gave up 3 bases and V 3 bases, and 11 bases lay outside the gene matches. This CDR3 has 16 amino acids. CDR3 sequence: CSASLVIAGMTDTQYF. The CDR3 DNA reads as TGCAGTGCTAGTCTTGTAATAGCGGGAATGACAGATACGCAGTATTTT.

The CDR3 region has the DNA TGCGCCAGCGGGGGGACAGGGTCCACCGGGGAGCTGTTTTTT. This translates into CASGGTGSTGELFF. This chain links TRBV5-1 with TRBJ2-2, with TRBD1 matching 9 bases. The length of the CDR3 is 14 residues. Per germline, CDR1 SGHRS and CDR2 YFSETQ. With V trimmed by 7 bases and J by 4 bases, 5 bases remained unmatched. Complete variable domain (other parts from reference TRBV5-1 and TRBJ2-2): KAGVTQTPRYLIKTRGQQVTLSCSPISGHRSVSWYQQTPGQGLQFLFEYFSETQRNKGNFPGRFSGRQFSNSRSEMNVSTLELGDSALYLCASGGTGSTGELFFGEGSRLTVL.

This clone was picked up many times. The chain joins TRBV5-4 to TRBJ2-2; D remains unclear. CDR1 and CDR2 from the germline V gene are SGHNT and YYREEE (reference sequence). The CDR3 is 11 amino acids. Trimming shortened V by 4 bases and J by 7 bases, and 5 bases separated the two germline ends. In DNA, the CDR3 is TGTGCCAGCAGCGCCGGCGGGGAGCTGTTTTTT. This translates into CASSAGGELFF.

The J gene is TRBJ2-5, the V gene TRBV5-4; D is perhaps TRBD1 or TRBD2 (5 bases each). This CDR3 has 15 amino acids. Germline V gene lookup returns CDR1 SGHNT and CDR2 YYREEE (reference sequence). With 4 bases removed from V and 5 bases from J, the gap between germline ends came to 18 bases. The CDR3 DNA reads TGTGCCAGCAGCCAGGGACCAAAGGTCGGGGAGACCCAGTACTTC. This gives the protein CASSQGPKVGETQYF.

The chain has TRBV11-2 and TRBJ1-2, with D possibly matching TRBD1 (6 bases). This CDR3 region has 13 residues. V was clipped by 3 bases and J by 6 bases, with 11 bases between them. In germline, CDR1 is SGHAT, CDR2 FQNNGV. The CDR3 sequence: CASSFSGVNGYTF. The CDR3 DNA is TGTGCCAGCAGCTTTTCAGGGGTAAATGGCTACACCTTC.

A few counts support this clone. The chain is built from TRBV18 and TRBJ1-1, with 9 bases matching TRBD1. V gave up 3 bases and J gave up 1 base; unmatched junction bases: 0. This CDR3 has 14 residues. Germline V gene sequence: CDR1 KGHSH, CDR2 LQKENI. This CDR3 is CASSPGQGNTEAFF. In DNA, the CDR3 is TGTGCCAGCTCACCGGGACAGGGGAACACTGAAGCTTTCTTT.

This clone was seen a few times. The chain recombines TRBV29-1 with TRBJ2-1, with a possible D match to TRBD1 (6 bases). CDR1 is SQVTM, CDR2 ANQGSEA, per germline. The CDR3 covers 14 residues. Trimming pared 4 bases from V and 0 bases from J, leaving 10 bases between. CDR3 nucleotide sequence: TGCAGCGTTGCCAGGGACAACTCCTACAATGAGCAGTTCTTC. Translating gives CSVARDNSYNEQFF.

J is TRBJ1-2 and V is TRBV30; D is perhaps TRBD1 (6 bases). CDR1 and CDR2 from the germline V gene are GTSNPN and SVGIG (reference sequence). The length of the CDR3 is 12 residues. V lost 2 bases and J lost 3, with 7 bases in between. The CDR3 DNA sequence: TGTGCCTGGAGTCCAGGGGACTATGGCTACACCTTC. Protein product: CAWSPGDYGYTF.

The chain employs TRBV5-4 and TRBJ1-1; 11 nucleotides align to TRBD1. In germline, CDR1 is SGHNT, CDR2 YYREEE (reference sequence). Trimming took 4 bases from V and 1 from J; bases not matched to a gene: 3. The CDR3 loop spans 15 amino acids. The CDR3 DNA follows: TGTGCCAGCAGCGATGGGACAGGGGGGAACACTGAAGCTTTCTTT. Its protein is CASSDGTGGNTEAFF.

Written as DNA, the CDR3 is TGTGCCACCAGTTCCGTAGGAGGGGTCCATACGCAGTATTTT. It is translated as CATSSVGGVHTQYF. The rearrangement joins TRBV24-1 to TRBJ2-3; TRBD2 is a possible D gene (6 bases). Germline V gives CDR1 KGHDR, CDR2 SFDVKD. V was clipped by 6 bases and J by 7 bases, with 16 bases between them. This CDR3 is 14 amino acids long.

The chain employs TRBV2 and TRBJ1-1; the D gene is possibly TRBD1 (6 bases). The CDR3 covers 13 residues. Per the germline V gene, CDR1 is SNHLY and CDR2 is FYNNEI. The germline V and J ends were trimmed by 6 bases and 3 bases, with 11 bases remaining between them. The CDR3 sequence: CASRSTGYTEAFF. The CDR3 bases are TGTGCCAGCAGATCCACAGGGTACACTGAAGCTTTCTTT.

CDR3 bases: TGTGCCAGCTCACAACAGGACGACACTGAAGCTTTCTTT. This gives the protein CASSQQDDTEAFF. V gene TRBV18 combines with J gene TRBJ1-1; tentative D call: TRBD1 (5 bases). The CDR3 is made up of 13 amino acids. Germline CDR1 and CDR2: KGHSH and LQKENI. The V end lost 4 bases, the J end lost 3 bases, and 9 bases lay between the germline ends. The full variable domain, with the rest looked up from reference TRBV18 and TRBJ1-1, is NAGVMQNPRHLVRRRGQEARLRCSPMKGHSHVYWYRQLPEEGLKFMVYLQKENIIDESGMPKERFSAEFPKEGPSILRIQQVVRGDSAAYFCASSQQDDTEAFFGQGTRLTVV.

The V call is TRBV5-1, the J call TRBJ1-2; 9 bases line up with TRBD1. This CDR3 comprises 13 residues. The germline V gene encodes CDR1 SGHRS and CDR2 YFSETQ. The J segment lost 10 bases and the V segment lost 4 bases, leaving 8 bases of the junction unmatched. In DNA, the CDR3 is TGCGCCAGCAGCAACACAGGGGGCGACGTCTACACCTTC. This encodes CASSNTGGDVYTF. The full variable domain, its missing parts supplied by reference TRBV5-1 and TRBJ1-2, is KAGVTQTPRYLIKTRGQQVTLSCSPISGHRSVSWYQQTPGQGLQFLFEYFSETQRNKGNFPGRFSGRQFSNSRSEMNVSTLELGDSALYLCASSNTGGDVYTFGSGTRLTVV.

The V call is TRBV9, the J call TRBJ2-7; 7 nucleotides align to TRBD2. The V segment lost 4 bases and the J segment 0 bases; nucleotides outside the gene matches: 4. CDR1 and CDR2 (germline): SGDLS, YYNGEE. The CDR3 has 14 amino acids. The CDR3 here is CASSPRDYSYEQYF. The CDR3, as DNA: TGTGCCAGCAGCCCACGGGACTACTCCTACGAGCAGTACTTC.

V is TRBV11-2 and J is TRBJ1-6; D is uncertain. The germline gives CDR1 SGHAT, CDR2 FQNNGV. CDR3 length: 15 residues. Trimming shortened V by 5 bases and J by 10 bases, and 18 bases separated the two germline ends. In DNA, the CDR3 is TGTGCCAGCAGCAACGATCCGGGGAACCGGTCACCCCTCCACTTT. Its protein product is CASSNDPGNRSPLHF.

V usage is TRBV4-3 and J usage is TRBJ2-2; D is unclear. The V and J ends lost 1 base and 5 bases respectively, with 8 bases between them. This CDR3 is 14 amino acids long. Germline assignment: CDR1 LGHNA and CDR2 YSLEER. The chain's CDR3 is CASSQGVKTGELFF. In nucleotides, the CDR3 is TGCGCCAGCAGCCAAGGGGTTAAGACCGGGGAGCTGTTTTTT.

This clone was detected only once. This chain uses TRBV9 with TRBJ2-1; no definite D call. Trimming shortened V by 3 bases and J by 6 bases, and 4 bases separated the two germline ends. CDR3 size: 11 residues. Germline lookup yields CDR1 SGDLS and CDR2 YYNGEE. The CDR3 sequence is CASSAFNEQFF. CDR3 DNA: TGTGCCAGCAGCGCTTTCAATGAGCAGTTCTTC.

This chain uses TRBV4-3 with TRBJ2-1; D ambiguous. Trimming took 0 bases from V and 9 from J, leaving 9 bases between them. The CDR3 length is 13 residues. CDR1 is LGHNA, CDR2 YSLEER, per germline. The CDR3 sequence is CASSQDISAEQFF. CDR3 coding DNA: TGCGCCAGCAGCCAAGATATATCGGCTGAGCAGTTCTTC.

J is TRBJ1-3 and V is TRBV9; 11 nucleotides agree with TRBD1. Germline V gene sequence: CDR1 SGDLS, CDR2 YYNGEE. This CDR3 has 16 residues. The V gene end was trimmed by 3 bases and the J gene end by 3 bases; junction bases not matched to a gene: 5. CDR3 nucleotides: TGTGCCAGCAGCGGTTCCGGGACAGGGGGTGGAAACACCATATATTTT. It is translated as CASSGSGTGGGNTIYF. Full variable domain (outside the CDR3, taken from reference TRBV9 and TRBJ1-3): DSGVTQTPKHLITATGQRVTLRCSPRSGDLSVYWYQQSLDQGLQFLIQYYNGEERAKGNILERFSAQQFPDLHSELNLSSLELGDSALYFCASSGSGTGGGNTIYFGEGSWLTVV.

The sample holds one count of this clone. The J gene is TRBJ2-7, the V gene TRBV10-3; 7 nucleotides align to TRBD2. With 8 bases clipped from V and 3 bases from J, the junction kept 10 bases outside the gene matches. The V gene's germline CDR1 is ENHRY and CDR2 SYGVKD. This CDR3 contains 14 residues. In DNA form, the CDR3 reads TGTGCCATCGGTCTGACGCCGGGGGGCTACGAGCAGTACTTC. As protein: CAIGLTPGGYEQYF.

CDR3 residues: CASSLQVDGTQYF. The CDR3 DNA follows: TGTGCCAGCAGTTTACAGGTGGACGGGACCCAGTACTTC. The chain links TRBV27 to TRBJ2-5; D is uncertain. The CDR3 loop spans 13 amino acids. Germline V CDR1 and CDR2: MNHEY, SMNVEV (reference sequence). V was cut by 2 bases and J by 7 bases, with 11 bases left in between.

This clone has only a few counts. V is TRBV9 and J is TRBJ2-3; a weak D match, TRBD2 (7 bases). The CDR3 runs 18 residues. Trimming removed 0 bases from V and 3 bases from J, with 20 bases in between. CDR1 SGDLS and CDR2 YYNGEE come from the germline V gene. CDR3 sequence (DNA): TGTGCCAGCAGCGTAGGCGGGGGCCACGGGGTGGAAACAGATACGCAGTATTTT. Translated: CASSVGGGHGVETDTQYF.